This T cell receptor (beta chain) was captured by sequencing in a study of T cell responses to AZD1222 COVID-19 vaccine (dated by TCRdb to about 2021). Study-level background: Because spike-specific TCR depth and breadth did not differ between the two schedules, AZD1222 recipients who got a second dose at roughly 4 weeks were pooled with those who got a second dose at roughly 12 weeks. A total of just over 230 trial participants underwent TCR sequencing, of whom some 210 received two doses of AZD1222 and about 25 received two doses of the MenACWY control vaccine. Enrollment into the trials was organized by age into subgroups of 18-55, 56-69 and 70-plus years, and those subgroups contained roughly 150, 30 and 60 TCR-sequenced participants, respectively.

Looking up the germline V gene yields CDR1 SQVTM and CDR2 ANQGSEA. The trim is 6 bases for V and 8 bases for J, with a gap of 22 bases between the germline ends. The CDR3, from cysteine to phenylalanine, totals 14 residues. Only CDR3 DNA is held: 42 bases, read in frame from base 1. The CDR3 regions of human TCRbeta chains were analyzed by immunosequencing. For the original study's pipeline: Repertoire TCRs were checked for matches against a reference library of SARS-CoV-2-specific TCRs that had been generated using the MIRA antigen-specificity platform. Breadth was defined as the fraction of unique TCRs that were SARS-CoV-2-associated, and depth was defined as the fraction of total T cells that were SARS-CoV-2-associated. Using the MIRA data, each spike-specific TCR was assigned both to the spike region to which the TCR was reactive and to a CD4 or CD8 class. Log10-transformed breadth and depth values were compared by one-way ANOVA with Sidak's multiple comparisons tests. Entries here come from immuneACCESS through TCRdb and include only in-frame sequences with V and J called. Some clones fail to appear in such tables; in the studies checked, an unresolved V gene covers under half of the shortfall, and the cause of the remainder is unknown. D and trimming come from the DNA, and the V and J calls and clone size come from that table. The sample table records some 160,000 clones; roughly 93% of these occur just once. The biggest ten clones account for more than 0.8% of the sample.

Notes on this clone: What antigen it recognizes has not been identified. No clone much larger than this one lies a single base away; base qualities are absent.

Broad study findings and their caveats: Nearly half of unique spike-specific TCRs reportedly recognized epitopes outside regions mutated in the B.1.351 and B.1.1.7 variants. Because no day 14 peak-response samples were available, repertoires were characterized only after the peak T cell response. The vaccine-associated CD4 TCRs covered the entire spike protein, and the dominant responses fell in regions 160-218 and 743-854. Participants were mostly white British, with more females than males. The authors suggested clonal diversity may have been underestimated. After two AZD1222 doses, spike-specific TCR breadth and depth were significantly higher than at day 0 and than in MenACWY recipients. Only five to seven AZD1222 recipients were SARS-CoV-2 seropositive at baseline, limiting conclusions about previously exposed vaccinees. The 56-69-year group was small, and its depth increase did not reach significance, likely because of low power.

What the time point label conveys for this sample: baseline before first vaccination. The vaccinee samples were drawn from two UK trials, COV001 and COV002, one of which was a single-blind randomized controlled phase 2/3 trial testing AZD1222 (ChAdOx1 nCoV-19) in healthy adults. For TCRbeta chain sequencing, PBMC samples were collected from trial participants at day 0 and at day 28 after the second dose. The sequences come from peripheral blood, collected on day 0 of AZD1222 vaccination. The chain couples TRBV29-1 to TRBJ1-2; the D gene is perhaps TRBD1, from 5 matching bases. This clonotype originated in an adult in good health. The bases read TGCAGCGTGCAAATTACTACGGGGAGGGGCGGCTACACCTTC. The translation is CSVQITTGRGGYTF.